This TCR beta chain was sequenced for a study of blood T cell repertoires in COVID-19. Unmatched junction bases numbered 6, after V lost 1 base and J lost 7 bases. Per germline, CDR1 SGHRS and CDR2 YFSETQ. The CDR3 runs 15 residues. Original handling: Counts of nucleated cells, estimated from reference gene primer amplification, were obtained. Profiled with immunoSEQ multiplex PCR; TCRdb holds only in-frame clones, not every one. V and J calls and clone size are copied from that table; D and trimming were computed from the DNA. The sample shows fewer than 95,000 clones, 60% to 80% of them seen only once.

The chain combines TRBV5-1 with TRBJ2-1, with TRBD1 identical over 9 bases. The receptor's source is a woman older than 75 with acute or convalescent COVID-19. The specimen sequenced was peripheral blood. CDR3 region: CASSLLGQGANEQFF. CDR3 sequence (DNA): TGCGCCAGCAGCTTGTTGGGACAGGGCGCTAATGAGCAGTTCTTC.